A selection of T cell receptor beta chains follows, all from one sample in a study of shared clonotypes between healthy human individuals. Assay: immunoSEQ multiplex PCR; the TCRdb copy retains only in-frame clones and omits some. The sample has around 1.4 million clones; less than 99% are singletons. The sequencing input was naive CD4+ T cells sorted from blood. The receptors come from a man younger than 45 in good health. CDR3s include the opening cysteine and the closing phenylalanine or tryptophan. The D gene is left open where the match is weak. Rows give clone size only sometimes, using once, few, many, or a class for an expanded clone.

v_gene	abundance	d_gene	j_gene	CDR3aa	CDR3nt
TRBV4-3	once	-	TRBJ2-4	CASSQRSGQNIQYF	TGCGCCAGCAGCCAGCGTTCAGGTCAAAACATTCAGTACTTC
TRBV18	-	-	TRBJ1-3	CASSPSSQPLGNTIYF	TGTGCCAGCTCACCAAGTTCCCAACCCCTCGGAAACACCATATATTTT
TRBV7-2	-	TRBD1	TRBJ1-5	CASSSTGSYSNQPQHF	TGTGCCAGCAGCTCGACAGGGAGTTATAGCAATCAGCCCCAGCATTTT
TRBV7-9	-	-	TRBJ1-3	CASSLIGVSGNTIYF	TGTGCCAGCAGCTTAATCGGTGTCTCTGGAAACACCATATATTTT
TRBV28	-	TRBD2	TRBJ2-7	CASSLAGGPSYEQYF	TGTGCCAGCAGTTTAGCGGGAGGGCCTTCCTACGAGCAGTACTTC
TRBV7-9	-	TRBD1	TRBJ1-2	CASSRQGSNYGYTF	TGTGCCAGCAGCCGACAGGGTTCCAACTATGGCTACACCTTC
TRBV7-2	-	TRBD1	TRBJ2-5	CANSFRPPGGERETQYF	TGTGCCAACAGCTTCCGTCCCCCAGGGGGCGAGCGGGAGACCCAGTACTTC
TRBV29-1	-	TRBD2	TRBJ2-3	CSVGSSGGITDTQYF	TGCAGCGTTGGTAGTAGCGGGGGCATCACAGATACGCAGTATTTT
TRBV15	-	TRBD2	TRBJ2-3	CATSRGGSSGATDTQYF	TGTGCCACCAGCAGAGGAGGGTCTAGCGGGGCCACAGATACGCAGTATTTT
TRBV27	-	TRBD2	TRBJ2-1	CASSTLAGGPSYNEQFF	TGTGCCAGCAGTACCCTAGCGGGAGGCCCTTCCTACAATGAGCAGTTCTTC
TRBV19	-	-	TRBJ2-1	CASSITAGRVSSYNEQFF	TGTGCCAGTAGTATAACGGCGGGCAGAGTTAGCTCCTACAATGAGCAGTTCTTC
TRBV7-3	-	-	TRBJ1-2	CASSHAQETGTITF	TGTGCCAGCAGCCACGCACAAGAGACCGGGACAATCACCTTC
TRBV19	-	TRBD2	TRBJ2-7	CASSGTSSHEQYF	TGTGCCAGTAGCGGGACTAGTTCCCACGAGCAGTACTTC
TRBV6-6	-	-	TRBJ1-2	CASSYDFNYGYTF	TGTGCCAGCAGTTACGACTTTAACTATGGCTACACCTTC
TRBV5-1	-	TRBD2	TRBJ2-1	CASSARGLAGGNNEQFF	TGCGCCAGCAGCGCTCGAGGACTAGCGGGAGGAAACAATGAGCAGTTCTTC
TRBV5-1	-	-	TRBJ2-1	CASSVRENEQFF	TGCGCCAGCAGCGTTAGGGAGAATGAGCAGTTCTTC
TRBV5-1	-	-	TRBJ2-7	CASSLGQAPVYEQYF	TGCGCCAGCAGCTTGGGACAGGCTCCCGTCTACGAGCAGTACTTC
TRBV28	-	-	TRBJ1-5	CASRPIGVSNQPQHF	TGTGCCAGCAGGCCCATAGGGGTGAGCAATCAGCCCCAGCATTTT
TRBV9	once	TRBD1	TRBJ2-7	CASSVSWGQGGHEQYF	TGTGCCAGCAGCGTCTCCTGGGGACAGGGTGGCCACGAGCAGTACTTC
TRBV6-1	-	TRBD1	TRBJ1-2	CAGREGDRGRFNYGYTF	TGTGCCGGGAGAGAAGGGGACAGGGGGAGATTTAACTATGGCTACACCTTC
TRBV28	-	-	TRBJ1-3	CASSGSGAPGNTIYF	TGTGCCAGCAGCGGATCAGGGGCTCCTGGAAACACCATATATTTT
TRBV7-3	-	TRBD2	TRBJ2-3	CASSSSLAGGGSAQYF	TGTGCCAGCAGCTCCTCGCTAGCGGGAGGGGGTAGCGCGCAGTATTTT
TRBV19	-	-	TRBJ2-5	CASSILAWETQYF	TGTGCCAGTAGTATACTAGCTTGGGAGACCCAGTACTTC
TRBV6-4	once	-	TRBJ2-1	CASSDFPAPNEQFF	TGTGCCAGCAGTGACTTCCCAGCCCCCAATGAGCAGTTCTTC
TRBV7-2	-	-	TRBJ1-5	CASSWVTDPLQPQHF	TGTGCCAGCAGCTGGGTGACGGACCCACTTCAGCCCCAGCATTTT
TRBV11-2	-	-	TRBJ2-7	CASSLSDVSYEQYF	TGTGCCAGCAGCTTATCCGACGTTTCCTACGAGCAGTACTTC
TRBV29-1	-	-	TRBJ1-4	CSVEMGGATNEKLFF	TGCAGCGTTGAGATGGGGGGGGCTACTAATGAAAAACTGTTTTTT
TRBV27	once	-	TRBJ2-3	CASGTDSYTQYF	TGTGCCAGCGGGACCGACAGCTATACGCAGTATTTT
TRBV28	-	-	TRBJ1-4	CASSFRRRLATNEKLFF	TGTGCCAGCAGTTTCAGGCGGAGACTTGCAACTAATGAAAAACTGTTTTTT
TRBV10-3	-	TRBD1	TRBJ2-6	CAISAPSGQDSGANVLTF	TGTGCCATCAGTGCGCCGTCGGGACAGGACTCTGGGGCCAACGTCCTGACTTTC
TRBV11-2	-	-	TRBJ2-7	CASSPAQGGEQYF	TGTGCCAGCAGCCCGGCGCAAGGGGGCGAGCAGTACTTC
TRBV11-1	-	TRBD2	TRBJ2-2	CASSSRTSGRGTGELFF	TGTGCCAGCAGCTCACGGACTAGCGGGAGAGGCACCGGGGAGCTGTTTTTT
TRBV11-2	-	-	TRBJ2-3	CASSLNRPRDTQYF	TGTGCCAGCAGCTTAAATCGGCCGCGGGATACGCAGTATTTT
TRBV5-1	-	-	TRBJ1-2	CASSLAGGPGDNYGYTF	TGCGCCAGCAGCTTGGCTGGAGGACCGGGGGATAACTATGGCTACACCTTC
TRBV19	-	-	TRBJ1-2	CASSMGGSYGYTF	TGTGCCAGTAGTATGGGCGGCTCCTATGGCTACACCTTC
TRBV1	-	-	TRBJ2-1	CTSSPSPLTSGSYNEQFF	TGCACCAGCAGCCCCTCCCCCTTGACTAGCGGGAGTTACAATGAGCAGTTCTTC
TRBV5-5	-	TRBD1	TRBJ1-1	CASSFAGTGGTEAFF	TGTGCCAGCAGCTTTGCCGGGACAGGGGGGACTGAAGCTTTCTTT
TRBV10-2	-	-	TRBJ2-4	CASSEQGPKNIQYF	TGCGCCAGCAGTGAGCAGGGACCCAAAAACATTCAGTACTTC
TRBV4-2	-	-	TRBJ1-5	CASSQAKGTGLSLSNQPQHF	TGTGCCAGCAGCCAAGCGAAGGGTACTGGGCTCAGCCTTAGCAATCAGCCCCAGCATTTT
TRBV2	-	-	TRBJ1-2	CASSWGAPEGYTF	TGTGCCAGCAGTTGGGGGGCCCCGGAGGGCTACACCTTC
TRBV5-5	-	-	TRBJ2-7	CASSLEQGDYEQYF	TGTGCCAGCAGCTTGGAACAGGGTGACTACGAGCAGTACTTC
TRBV29-1	-	TRBD1	TRBJ2-1	CSVEVGGQGLGEQFF	TGCAGCGTTGAAGTTGGGGGACAGGGGCTCGGCGAGCAGTTCTTC